The clone carrying this T cell receptor (beta chain) was recorded a few times. Its cognate antigen is unknown. The junction had 13 bases not matched to a gene; V was cut back by 5 bases and J by 5 bases. The CDR3 is 16 amino acids. Germline assignment: CDR1 SEHNR and CDR2 FQNEAQ (reference sequence). With the Oncomine TCR Beta short-read assay, DNA from cultured CD4+ T cells was sequenced. One entry per CDR3 protein, called by TCRdb with MiXCR from the PCR reads. The data show around 5,000 distinct CDR3 sequences, about 34% seen once. Treatment noted: roughly 11-day PBMC culture with coronavirus spike peptide pools or control peptides (ViraFEST assay). The sample comes from a study of vaccination and CD4 T cells after COVID-19. Looking at the study overall: Nasal swab PCR had detected SARS-CoV-2 in convalescent patients, about 9 mild and one severe. Across the group, participants received two doses of either BNT162b2 or mRNA-1273 vaccine. Overlapping spike peptides of SARS-CoV-2, HCoV-NL63, HCoV-OC43 and HCoV-229E stimulated the cells.

Study-wide results and caveats: Early post-infection timepoints were missing, and relatively few convalescent patients were studied.

The chain joins TRBV7-9 to TRBJ2-7, with 9 bases matching TRBD1. Material: CD4+ T cells from blood, cultured in vitro, obtained after SARS-CoV-2 vaccination. The receptor comes from a human donor who had recovered from COVID-19. CDR3 region: CASSRWAGQGVHEQYF. The CDR3 DNA sequence: TGTGCCAGCAGCCGGTGGGCGGGACAGGGAGTCCACGAGCAGTACTTC. Full variable domain (missing parts from reference TRBV7-9 and TRBJ2-7): DTGVSQNPRHKITKRGQNVTFRCDPISEHNRLYWYRQTLGQGPEFLTYFQNEAQLEKSRLLSDRFSAERPKGSFSTLEIQRTEQGDSAMYLCASSRWAGQGVHEQYFGPGTRLTVT.